The clone carrying this TCR beta chain was recorded a few times. This entry is derived from a study of blood T cell repertoires in COVID-19. In assigning cohorts, the study relied on participant-reported clinical history. Cohort 3 recovery required two negative PCRs, clearance, or symptom resolution. Between the trimmed V and J ends, which lost 1 base and 11 bases, there was a span of 18 bases. This CDR3 region has 15 residues. CDR1 SGHNT and CDR2 YYREEE come from the germline V gene (reference sequence). Under the authors' procedure: Amplification from reference gene primers served as the basis for estimated nucleated cell counts. Sequencing was performed with immunoSEQ multiplex PCR; in TCRdb, only in-frame clones are kept and a portion is missing. V and J calls and clone size are copied from that table; D and trimming were computed from the DNA. The profile shows hundreds of thousands of clones, about nine tenths of them singletons.

Sequences were obtained from PBMCs or T cells enriched from blood (not recorded which). The chain combines TRBV5-4 with TRBJ1-4; D may be TRBD1 (6 bases). This sequence was found in a woman under 30 who had recovered from COVID-19. CDR3 sequence (DNA): TGTGCCAGCAGCTTGTATGGGACAACTCTTACGAAACTGTTTTTT. It specifies CASSLYGTTLTKLFF. Complete variable domain (other parts from reference TRBV5-4 and TRBJ1-4): ETGVTQSPTHLIKTRGQQVTLRCSSQSGHNTVSWYQQALGQGPQFIFQYYREEENGRGNFPPRFSGLQFPNYSSELNVNALELDDSALYLCASSLYGTTLTKLFFGSGTQLSVL.